Below, 12 T cell receptor beta chains from the same sample are listed, as sequenced in a study of T cells in Graves' hyperthyroidism and ophthalmopathy. RNA transcripts provided the source from which TCR beta CDR3 regions were amplified. A first-round RT-PCR of the TCR CDR3 used the HTBI primer set. TCRdb reanalysed the multiplex PCR reads using MiXCR and keeps one entry per CDR3 protein. The table shows 300,000 to 450,000 distinct CDR3 sequences, with just under 15% occurring only once. What was sequenced was blood. The source of these receptors is a woman in her twenties or thirties with Graves' hyperthyroidism.

This clonotype was detected once. The J gene is TRBJ1-6, the V gene TRBV2, with 7 bases lining up with TRBD1. The V gene end was trimmed by 4 bases and the J gene end by 0 bases; junction bases not matched to a gene: 3. The germline V gene encodes CDR1 SNHLY and CDR2 FYNNEI. The CDR3 has 16 residues. CDR3 residues: CASSVSGGSYNSPLHF. For the CDR3, the DNA is TGTGCCAGCAGTGTTTCAGGGGGCTCCTATAATTCACCCCTCCACTTT.

This clonotype has a count of ten or more. The gene calls are TRBV11-2 and TRBJ2-3, with TRBD2 as a possible D gene (6 bases). Germline CDR1 SGHAT, CDR2 FQNNGV. The CDR3 contains 16 residues. V shed 4 bases and J shed 1 base, with 15 bases lying between them. CDR3 nucleotides: TGTGCCAGCAGCTCAATTCGGGACTGGGGCACAGATACGCAGTATTTT. It codes for CASSSIRDWGTDTQYF.

The chain joins TRBV6-2 or TRBV6-3 to TRBJ2-2; 8 nucleotides agree with TRBD2. J lost 7 bases, V lost 5 bases, and 9 bases had no gene match. The CDR3 is 15 residues long. Looked up from germline, CDR1 is MNHEY and CDR2 is SVGEGT. The CDR3 DNA sequence: TGTGCCAGCAGTATAGCGGGAAGAAAAGTCGGGGAGCTGTTTTTT. The encoded protein is CASSIAGRKVGELFF.

This clonotype was seen more than once but under ten times. The CDR3 bases are TGTGCCAGCACGGGAGCCCCCGGGGAGCTGTTTTTT. It codes for CASTGAPGELFF. This chain uses TRBV6-1 with TRBJ2-2; maybe TRBD2 (6 bases). The CDR3 length is 12 residues. The V end lost 7 bases, the J end lost 6 bases, and 9 bases lay between the germline ends. CDR1 is MNHNS and CDR2 is SASEGT in the germline V gene.

This clonotype has a handful of counts. This chain connects TRBV28 to TRBJ1-2; D ambiguous. The CDR3 covers 13 residues. V was cut by 2 bases and J by 2 bases, with 6 bases left in between. Germline loops: CDR1 MDHEN, CDR2 SYDVKM. In DNA form, the CDR3 reads TGTGCCAGCAGTTTAGTAAGGAACTATGGCTACACCTTC. It codes for CASSLVRNYGYTF.

This clonotype was counted at least ten times. The rearrangement uses TRBV2 and TRBJ2-3; 11 bases are shared with TRBD2. The V gene end was trimmed by 6 bases and the J gene end by 3 bases; junction bases not matched to a gene: 5. This CDR3 contains 15 residues. CDR1 and CDR2 (germline): SNHLY, FYNNEI. CDR3 DNA: TGTGCCAGCAGGTTCCTAGCGGGAGGTACAGATACGCAGTATTTT. Its translation is CASRFLAGGTDTQYF.

This clonotype was seen repeatedly, ten times or more. The gene calls are TRBV3-1 and TRBJ2-4, with no clear D. The CDR3 totals 15 residues. V lost 0 bases, J lost 4 bases, and 10 bases lay in between. Germline V gene sequence: CDR1 LGHDT, CDR2 YNNKEL (reference sequence). In nucleotides, the CDR3 is TGTGCCAGCAGCCAAGATCCGGCAGAAAAAAACATTCAGTACTTC. Protein sequence: CASSQDPAEKNIQYF.

The V call is TRBV7-3, the J call TRBJ2-2; D is unclear. CDR3 length: 13 residues. Germline-derived CDR1 and CDR2 are SGHTA and FQGTGA. V lost 5 bases to trimming and J lost 3 bases, with 7 bases between them. DNA for the CDR3: TGTGCCAGCAGCACCCGGGACACCGGGGAGCTGTTTTTT. Its translation is CASSTRDTGELFF.

This clonotype was detected only a few times. The V and J genes are TRBV6-5 and TRBJ2-7, with 12 bases that match TRBD2. Germline CDR1 is MNHEY and CDR2 is SVGAGI. J lost 3 bases, V lost 2 bases, and 8 bases had no gene match. The CDR3 spans 17 residues. The CDR3 sequence is CASSYTVSTSGSYEQYF. The DNA of the CDR3 is TGTGCCAGCAGTTACACTGTTTCGACTAGCGGGAGCTACGAGCAGTACTTC.

The sample holds many counts of this clonotype. The chain couples TRBV12-3 or TRBV12-4 to TRBJ2-3; D tentatively reads TRBD1 or TRBD2 (5 bases each). The CDR3 has 15 residues. Trimming left V 7 bases short and J 0 bases short, with 14 bases between. The CDR3 DNA sequence: TGTGCCAGCACAGAGGGGCCTTTTAGCACAGATACGCAGTATTTT. This gives the protein CASTEGPFSTDTQYF.

This clonotype was observed at least ten times. CDR3 region: CSAHPQAAGVIYNEQFF. Written as DNA, the CDR3 is TGCAGTGCTCATCCACAAGCGGCGGGAGTCATCTACAATGAGCAGTTCTTC. The chain has TRBV20-1 and TRBJ2-1; 7 nucleotides line up with TRBD2. Germline lookup yields CDR1 DFQATT and CDR2 SNEGSKA (reference sequence). The ends lost 5 bases at V and 3 bases at J; junction bases unmatched: 16. The CDR3 runs to 17 residues.

Many counts were recorded for this clonotype. The chain recombines TRBV3-1 with TRBJ2-7; D remains ambiguous. Trimming took off 4 bases at V and 5 bases at J, with 12 bases between the two ends. This CDR3 contains 13 residues. Germline loops: CDR1 LGHDT, CDR2 YNNKEL (reference sequence). The CDR3 DNA follows: TGTGCCAGCAGCCCACTACTTTCCAACGAGCAGTACTTC. Translated: CASSPLLSNEQYF.